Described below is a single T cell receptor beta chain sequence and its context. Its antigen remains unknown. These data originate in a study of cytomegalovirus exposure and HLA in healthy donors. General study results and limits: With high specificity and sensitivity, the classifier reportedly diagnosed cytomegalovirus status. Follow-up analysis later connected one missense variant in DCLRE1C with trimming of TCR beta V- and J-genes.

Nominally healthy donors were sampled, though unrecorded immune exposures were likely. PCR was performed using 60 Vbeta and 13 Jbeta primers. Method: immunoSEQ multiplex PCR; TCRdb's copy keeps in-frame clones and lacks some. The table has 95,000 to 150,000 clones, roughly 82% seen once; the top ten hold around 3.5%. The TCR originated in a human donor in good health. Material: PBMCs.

The CDR3 here is CAISDTSGSLFYEQYF. The CDR3 nucleotides are TGTGCCATCAGTGACACTAGCGGGAGTCTATTCTACGAGCAGTACTTC. The chain couples TRBV10-3 to TRBJ2-7; TRBD2 aligns across 11 bases. The CDR3 is made up of 16 amino acids. Trimming at V came to 3 bases and at J to 3 bases, leaving 7 bases not matched to a gene. Per the germline V gene, CDR1 is ENHRY and CDR2 is SYGVKD.